The clone carrying this T cell receptor (beta chain) has ten or more counts. No antigen is known for it. RNA transcripts gave rise to amplified TCR beta CDR3 regions. Using the HTBI primer set, a first-round RT-PCR was run on the TCR CDR3. Via MiXCR, TCRdb re-called the multiplex PCR reads, giving one row per CDR3 protein. The repertoire has 500,000 to 600,000 distinct CDR3 sequences, just over 45% of them found once; the top ten carry around 7.7%. Stable Graves' hyperthyroidism denoted no ophthalmopathy progression over 18 months. Uncontrolled infection, other autoimmune disease, pregnancy or lactation excluded patients. V was pared by 8 bases and J by 0 bases, with 8 bases between. This CDR3 is built from 14 residues. Germline V gene data show CDR1 as MNHEY and CDR2 as SVGAGI. The data were obtained in a study of T cells in Graves' hyperthyroidism and ophthalmopathy. Findings and caveats of the study: Model output signaled ophthalmopathy a median roughly six months ahead of onset.

The TCR comes from a woman younger than 35 with Graves' hyperthyroidism. The chain couples TRBV6-5 to TRBJ1-6, with D unclear. The sequenced sample consisted of peripheral blood or thyroid tissue (not recorded which). CDR3 nucleotides: TGTGCCAGCCGGCAGATCTCCTATAATTCACCCCTCCACTTT. This gives the protein CASRQISYNSPLHF.